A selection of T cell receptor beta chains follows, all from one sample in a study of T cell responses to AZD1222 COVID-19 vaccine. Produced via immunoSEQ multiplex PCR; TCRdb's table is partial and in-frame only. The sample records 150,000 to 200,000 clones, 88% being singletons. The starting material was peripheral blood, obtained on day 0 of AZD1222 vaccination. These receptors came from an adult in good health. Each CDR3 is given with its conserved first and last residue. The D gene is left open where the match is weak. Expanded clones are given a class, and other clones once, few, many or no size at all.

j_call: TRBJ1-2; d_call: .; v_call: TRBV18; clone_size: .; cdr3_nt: TGTGCCAGCTCACCCCGGACAGCTGGGGTTGCGGATGGCTACACCTTC; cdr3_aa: CASSPRTAGVADGYTF
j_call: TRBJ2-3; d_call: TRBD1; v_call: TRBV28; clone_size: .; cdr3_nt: TGTGCCAGCAGGGGACAGTTCACAGATACGCAGTATTTT; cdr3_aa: CASRGQFTDTQYF
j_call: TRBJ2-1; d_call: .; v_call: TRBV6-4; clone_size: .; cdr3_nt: TGTGCCAGCTATCAGATACCCTACAATGAGCAGTTCTTC; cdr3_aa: CASYQIPYNEQFF
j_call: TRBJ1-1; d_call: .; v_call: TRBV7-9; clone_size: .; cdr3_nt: TGTGCCAGCAGCGCCTCCGGGGTTTGGAACACTGAAGCTTTCTTT; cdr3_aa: CASSASGVWNTEAFF
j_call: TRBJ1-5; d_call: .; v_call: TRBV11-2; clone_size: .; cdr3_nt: TGTGCCAGCAGCTTAGATCCAGGGGATCAGCCCCAGCATTTT; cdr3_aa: CASSLDPGDQPQHF
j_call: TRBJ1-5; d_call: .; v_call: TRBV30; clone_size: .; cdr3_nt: TGTGCCTGGAGTGTCCATAACATGAATCAGCCCCAGCATTTT; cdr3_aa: CAWSVHNMNQPQHF
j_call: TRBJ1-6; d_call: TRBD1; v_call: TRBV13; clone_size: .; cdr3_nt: TGTGCCAGCAGCCCACGAGGGGGCCAGGATTCACCCCTCCACTTT; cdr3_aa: CASSPRGGQDSPLHF
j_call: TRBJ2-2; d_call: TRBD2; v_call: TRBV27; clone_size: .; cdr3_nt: TGTGCCAGCAGTTTAACCGTCGGGGGGGTTAACACCGGGGAGCTGTTTTTT; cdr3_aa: CASSLTVGGVNTGELFF
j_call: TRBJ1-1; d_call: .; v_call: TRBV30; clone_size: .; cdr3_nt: TGTGCCTGGAGTGTTGCAGGGAACACTGAAGCTTTCTTT; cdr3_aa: CAWSVAGNTEAFF
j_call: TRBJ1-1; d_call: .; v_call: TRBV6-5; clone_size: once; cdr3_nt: TGTGCCAGCAGTTACTCGAGGCGGGGTCAGAGTGAAGCTTTCTTT; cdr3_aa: CASSYSRRGQSEAFF
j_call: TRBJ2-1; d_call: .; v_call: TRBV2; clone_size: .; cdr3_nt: TGTGCCAGCAGTGGGTCTTACAATGAGCAGTTCTTC; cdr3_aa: CASSGSYNEQFF
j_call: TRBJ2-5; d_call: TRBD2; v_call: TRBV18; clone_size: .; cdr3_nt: TGTGCCAGCTCACCAGTCCTAGCGGGGGCTGAAGAGACCCAGTACTTC; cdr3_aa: CASSPVLAGAEETQYF
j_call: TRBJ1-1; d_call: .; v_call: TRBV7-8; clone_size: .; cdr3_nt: TGTGCCAGCAGCCTATACAGGAGACTCCCCCCTGGGACTGAAGCTTTCTTT; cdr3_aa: CASSLYRRLPPGTEAFF
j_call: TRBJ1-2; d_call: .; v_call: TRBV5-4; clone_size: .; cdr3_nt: TGTGCCAGCAGCTTGGAACAGAACCTCGGCTATGGCTACACCTTC; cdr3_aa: CASSLEQNLGYGYTF
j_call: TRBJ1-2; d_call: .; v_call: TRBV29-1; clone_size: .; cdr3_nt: TGCAGCGTTGAAGAGGGGACCCTCTATGGCTACACCTTC; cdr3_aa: CSVEEGTLYGYTF
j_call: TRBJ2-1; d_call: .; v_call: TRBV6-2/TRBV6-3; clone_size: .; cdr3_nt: TGTGCCAGCAGTTACAGGGTGGACGGGCCAAATGAGCAGTTCTTC; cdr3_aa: CASSYRVDGPNEQFF
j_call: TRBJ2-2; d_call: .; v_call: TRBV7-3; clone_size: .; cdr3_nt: TGTGCCAGCAGCCGGGACTCGAACACCGGGGAGCTGTTTTTT; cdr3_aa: CASSRDSNTGELFF
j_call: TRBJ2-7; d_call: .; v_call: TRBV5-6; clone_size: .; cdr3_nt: TGTGCCAGCAGCGGATCCTTGGAGGGATTCTACGAGCAGTACTTC; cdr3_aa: CASSGSLEGFYEQYF
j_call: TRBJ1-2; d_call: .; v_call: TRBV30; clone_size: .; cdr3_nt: TGTGCCTGGAGTATCCAACCCGGGACGGCGTATGGCTACACCTTC; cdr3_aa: CAWSIQPGTAYGYTF
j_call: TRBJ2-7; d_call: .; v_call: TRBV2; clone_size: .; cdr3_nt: TGTGCCAGCAGTGAGGGCCGGGGAAACTCCTACGAGCAGTACTTC; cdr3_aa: CASSEGRGNSYEQYF
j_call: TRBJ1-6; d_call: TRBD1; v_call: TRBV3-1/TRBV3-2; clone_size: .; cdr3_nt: TGTGCCAGCAGCCCCTCCTACCGGGACAGAAACTCACCCCTCCACTTT; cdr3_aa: CASSPSYRDRNSPLHF
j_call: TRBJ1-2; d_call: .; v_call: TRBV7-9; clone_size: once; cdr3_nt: TGTGCCAGCAGCCTGAGACAGGCGAACTATGGCTACACCTTC; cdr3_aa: CASSLRQANYGYTF
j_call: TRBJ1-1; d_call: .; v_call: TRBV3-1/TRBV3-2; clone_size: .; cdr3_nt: TGTGCCAGCAGCCAATCAGGGGCCCCTGAAGCTTTCTTT; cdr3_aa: CASSQSGAPEAFF
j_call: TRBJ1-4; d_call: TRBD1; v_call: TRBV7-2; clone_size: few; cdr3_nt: TGTGCCAGCAGCTCGACAGGGGCTTGGAATGAAAAACTGTTTTTT; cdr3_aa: CASSSTGAWNEKLFF
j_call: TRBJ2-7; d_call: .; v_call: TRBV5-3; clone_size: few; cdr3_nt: TGTGCCAGAAGCCCTCGATATAGCTGGTACCCAGCGATCTCCTACGAGCAGTACTTC; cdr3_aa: CARSPRYSWYPAISYEQYF
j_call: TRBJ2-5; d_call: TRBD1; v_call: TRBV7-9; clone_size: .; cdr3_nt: TGTGCCAGCAGCTCTCTGGGACAGCCACAAGAGACCCAGTACTTC; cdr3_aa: CASSSLGQPQETQYF
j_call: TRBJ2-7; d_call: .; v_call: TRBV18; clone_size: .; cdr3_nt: TGTGCCAGCTCACCCCCGACCTACGAGCAGTACTTC; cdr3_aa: CASSPPTYEQYF
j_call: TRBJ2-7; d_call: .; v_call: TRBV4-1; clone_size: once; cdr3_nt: TGCGCCAGCAGCCAAGCAGGTGCGGATCTCGACGAGCAGTACTTC; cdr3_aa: CASSQAGADLDEQYF
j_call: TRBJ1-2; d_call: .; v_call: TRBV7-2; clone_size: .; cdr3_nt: TGTGCCAGCAGCTTAGCGCTGGTGCGGCAGAGTAACTATGGCTACACCTTC; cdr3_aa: CASSLALVRQSNYGYTF
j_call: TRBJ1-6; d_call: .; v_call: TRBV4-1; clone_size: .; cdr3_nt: TGCGCCAGCAGCTATCGTGGGGATAATTCACCCCTCCACTTT; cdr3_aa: CASSYRGDNSPLHF
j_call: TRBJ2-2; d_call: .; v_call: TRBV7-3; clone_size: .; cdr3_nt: TGTGCCAGCAGCGCTAGCGCCACGAACACCGGGGAGCTGTTTTTT; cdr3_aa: CASSASATNTGELFF
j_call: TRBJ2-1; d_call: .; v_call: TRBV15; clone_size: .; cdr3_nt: TGTGCCACCAGCAGAGATTCAGGGTTAGGGCAGTTCTTC; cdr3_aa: CATSRDSGLGQFF
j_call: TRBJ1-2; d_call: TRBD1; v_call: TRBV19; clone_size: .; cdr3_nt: TGTGCCAGTGGGCAGGGGGCAAGGTATGGCTACACCTTC; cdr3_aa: CASGQGARYGYTF
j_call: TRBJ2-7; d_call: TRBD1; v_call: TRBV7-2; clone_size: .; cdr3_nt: TGTGCCAGCAGCTTGCGGACAGGAGCCTACGAGCAGTACTTC; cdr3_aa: CASSLRTGAYEQYF
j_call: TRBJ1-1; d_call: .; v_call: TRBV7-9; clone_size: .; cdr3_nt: TGTGCCAGCCCGACGGTGAACACTGAAGCTTTCTTT; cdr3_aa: CASPTVNTEAFF
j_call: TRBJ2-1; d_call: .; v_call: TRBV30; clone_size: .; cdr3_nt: TGTGCCTGGAGTCTCGGGACTTACCCCAATGAGCAGTTCTTC; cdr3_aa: CAWSLGTYPNEQFF
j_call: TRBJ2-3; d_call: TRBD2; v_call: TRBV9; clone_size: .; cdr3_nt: TGTGCCAGCAGCCCTCTCTCCCTAGCGGGGGGGCCACTTACGCAGTATTTT; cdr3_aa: CASSPLSLAGGPLTQYF
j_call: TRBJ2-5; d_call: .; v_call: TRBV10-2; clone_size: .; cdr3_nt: TGCGCCAGCGGTCGAACCGGGACTCCCGGAGAGGGGGAGACCCAGTACTTC; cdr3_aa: CASGRTGTPGEGETQYF
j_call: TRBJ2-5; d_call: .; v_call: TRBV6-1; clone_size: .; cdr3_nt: TGTGCCAGCAGTGAAATCCGGGGGTCCCAAGAGACCCAGTACTTC; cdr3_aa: CASSEIRGSQETQYF
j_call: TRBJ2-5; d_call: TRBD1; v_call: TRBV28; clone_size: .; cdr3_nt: TGTGCCAGCAGGTCCCAGGGGGCAGAGACCCAGTACTTC; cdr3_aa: CASRSQGAETQYF
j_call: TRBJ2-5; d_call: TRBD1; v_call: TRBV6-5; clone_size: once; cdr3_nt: TGTGCCAGCAGACCCGGGACAGGGGGTGGAGAGACCCAGTACTTC; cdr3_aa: CASRPGTGGGETQYF
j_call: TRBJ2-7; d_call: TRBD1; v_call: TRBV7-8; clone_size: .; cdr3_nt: TGTGCCAGCAGCTTAGCGGGACAGGCCTACGAGCAGTACTTC; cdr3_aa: CASSLAGQAYEQYF
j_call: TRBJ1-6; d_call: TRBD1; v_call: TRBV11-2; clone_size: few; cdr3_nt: TGTGCCAGCAGCCAGAGAACAGGGGCCAATTCACCCCTCCACTTT; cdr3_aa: CASSQRTGANSPLHF
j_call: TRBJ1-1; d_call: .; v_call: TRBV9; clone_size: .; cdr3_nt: TGTGCCAGCAGCGCTTTCACGGGGGTAGACACTGAAGCTTTCTTT; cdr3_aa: CASSAFTGVDTEAFF
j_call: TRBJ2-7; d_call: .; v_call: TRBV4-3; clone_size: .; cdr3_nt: TGCGCCAGCAGCCAAGGACTTGGCAATGGCGAGCAGTACTTC; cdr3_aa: CASSQGLGNGEQYF
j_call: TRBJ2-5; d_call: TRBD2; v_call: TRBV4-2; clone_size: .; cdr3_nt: TGTGCCAGCAGCCAAGAGGGGCGGGGGGTCCCGGAGACCCAGTACTTC; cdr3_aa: CASSQEGRGVPETQYF
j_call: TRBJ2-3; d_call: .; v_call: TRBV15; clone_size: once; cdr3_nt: TGTGCCACCAGCTGGAACCCCCAGGTTGCAGGTACGCAGTATTTT; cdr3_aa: CATSWNPQVAGTQYF
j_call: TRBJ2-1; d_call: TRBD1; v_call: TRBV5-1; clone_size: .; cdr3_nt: TGCGCCAGCAGCTTGGGTGGGGGACAGGTAACTAATGAGCAGTTCTTC; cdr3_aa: CASSLGGGQVTNEQFF